This TCR beta chain was identified during a study of blood T cells in healthy people across ages. A second PCR, run for about 7 to 12 cycles, used a sample-barcoded 5' primer plus a J-beta primer mix. Each CDR3 protein gets one entry after TCRdb re-called the 5' RACE reads with MiXCR. Of about 1,800,000 distinct CDR3 sequences listed, approximately 28% are singletons. V was pared by 0 bases and J by 2 bases, with 12 bases between. CDR3 length: 15 amino acids. The germline V gene has CDR1 SGDLS and CDR2 YYNGEE. This clonotype has only a few counts. The specimen was blood. The source is a woman aged 30 to 39 in good health. The J gene is TRBJ2-7, the V gene TRBV9; D is perhaps TRBD2 (6 bases). CDR3 sequence: CASSVVEGGTYEQYF. Written as DNA, the CDR3 is TGTGCCAGCAGCGTAGTGGAGGGTGGGACCTACGAGCAGTACTTC. Combining the CDR3 with reference TRBV9 and TRBJ2-7 gives the whole variable domain DSGVTQTPKHLITATGQRVTLRCSPRSGDLSVYWYQQSLDQGLQFLIQYYNGEERAKGNILERFSAQQFPDLHSELNLSSLELGDSALYFCASSVVEGGTYEQYFGPGTRLTVT.